Listed below are T cell receptor beta chains from one sample, sequenced in a study of chemoradiotherapy in HPV16-positive cancers. Repertoires were generated with immunoSEQ multiplex PCR, while TCRdb's copy carries only in-frame clones and drops some. The sample holds about 21,000 clones; 80% to 90% are singletons and the top ten take less than 2.5%. The sample in question was blood, obtained from a patient who underwent chemoradiotherapy. The receptors shown here come from a human donor with HPV-associated anogenital cancer. CDR3s include the opening cysteine and the closing phenylalanine or tryptophan. D genes are given only for firm matches.

TRBJ2-1 . TRBV10-1 CASSESRSGLSSYNEQFF
TRBJ2-3 TRBD1 TRBV7-2 CASSSDRGSTDTQYF
TRBJ2-2 TRBD2 TRBV7-9 CASSAIGGAITGELFF
TRBJ2-3 TRBD2 TRBV11-3 CASSLDPLGTSGSADTQYF
TRBJ2-5 TRBD1 TRBV5-8 CASSPGQRKETQYF
TRBJ2-1 TRBD2 TRBV13 CASSLGTSGSSYNEQFF
TRBJ2-4 . TRBV2 CASIGQGHAKNIQYF
TRBJ1-5 . TRBV6-4 CASSKEYSNQPQHF
TRBJ2-3 TRBD1 TRBV2 CASGQQGGSTDTQYF
TRBJ2-2 TRBD1 TRBV7-9 CASREQGLAGELFF
TRBJ2-3 TRBD2 TRBV7-2 CASSLTGLAGGPFQDTQYF
TRBJ1-5 . TRBV19 CASSIVPQPQHF
TRBJ2-1 TRBD2 TRBV5-4 CAAWMGGDSYNEQFF
TRBJ1-4 TRBD1 TRBV6-5 CASSYIGQGDEKLFF
TRBJ1-1 . TRBV27 CASSLSDTNTEAFF
TRBJ2-5 TRBD2 TRBV27 CASSTRRTSGGATQYF
TRBJ1-6 . TRBV5-4 CASSLAETFAETSPLHF
TRBJ2-1 TRBD1 TRBV29-1 CSPKCRLYDRGEQFF
TRBJ2-3 . TRBV2 CASSRVTDTQYF
TRBJ2-1 . TRBV2 CASRSGHEQFF
TRBJ1-5 TRBD1 TRBV7-2 CASSLVAGGQPQHF
TRBJ2-5 TRBD2 TRBV10-2 CASGKTSGGAETQYF
TRBJ1-3 . TRBV7-2 CASSLGSLSSGNTIYF
TRBJ2-5 TRBD2 TRBV7-2 CASRLSGGAWETQYF
TRBJ2-6 . TRBV27 CASSLWQGSGANVLTF
TRBJ1-5 . TRBV2 CASSVQPNQPQHF
TRBJ2-1 . TRBV5-8 CASSLRDLGNEQFF
TRBJ1-2 TRBD1 TRBV29-1 CSALPGQGFAGYTF
TRBJ1-2 . TRBV5-4 CASTRPGAFGYTF
TRBJ2-2 TRBD2 TRBV7-8 CASSARPGLAGGPGELFF
TRBJ1-1 . TRBV9 CASSVKSSTEAFF
TRBJ2-1 TRBD2 TRBV5-1 CASSPSGASYNEQFF
TRBJ2-2 . TRBV18 CASSPFPTGELFF
TRBJ2-5 . TRBV27 CASSLYRKETQYF
TRBJ1-2 . TRBV29-1 CSVEGREGEGYTF
TRBJ2-1 . TRBV5-4 CASSLTGDKYNEQFF
TRBJ2-4 . TRBV28 CASSFRANIQYF
TRBJ2-7 . TRBV2 CASSAIRGRYEQYF
TRBJ1-4 . TRBV9 CASSQYQGLANEKLFF
TRBJ1-5 TRBD1 TRBV5-5 CASSPQTGGVQPQHF
TRBJ2-7 TRBD2 TRBV7-7 CASSEGPAGGTSGREQYF
TRBJ1-3 TRBD1 TRBV28 CASSKTLTGVGNTIYF
TRBJ1-2 TRBD1 TRBV4-3 CASSQHPGGANYGYTF
TRBJ2-3 TRBD2 TRBV9 CASSVVASGTQYF
TRBJ2-7 . TRBV10-3 CAISERQGIHEQYF
TRBJ2-5 . TRBV9 CASSVGPAVLTETQYF
TRBJ2-5 . TRBV6-5 CASKGMGATETQYF
TRBJ2-5 TRBD1 TRBV4-3 CASSQGGGQWGQETQYF
TRBJ2-1 TRBD2 TRBV11-2 CASSLLTSVENEQFF
TRBJ1-1 . TRBV5-4 CASRHAERQLEAFF
TRBJ2-5 . TRBV7-9 CASSPLLRGETQYF
TRBJ2-1 TRBD2 TRBV11-3 CASSLDGSGGSDEQFF
TRBJ2-5 . TRBV27 CASPDLGGETQYF